This T cell receptor beta chain was sequenced in a study of T cell responses to AZD1222 COVID-19 vaccine. This CDR3 spans 14 amino acids. Per the germline V gene, CDR1 is LNHDA and CDR2 is SQIVND (reference sequence). Trimming removed 7 bases at V and 0 bases at J, with 12 bases between. Assay: immunoSEQ multiplex PCR; the TCRdb copy retains only in-frame clones and omits some. The sample records about 180,000 clones, approximately 94% being singletons. Details on this clone: Its specificity is unknown.

Study-level results: The study sampled repertoires only after the peak T cell response. When two AZD1222 doses had been given, Spike-specific TCR breadth and depth rose. Donors were largely white British and mainly female; clonal diversity was possibly underestimated. CD4 TCRs covered the whole spike, strongest at regions 160-218 and 743-854.

This material consisted of peripheral blood, taken 28 days after the second AZD1222 dose. V and J are TRBV19 and TRBJ1-1; D unresolved. This receptor was obtained from an adult who received the AZD1222 COVID-19 vaccine. This CDR3 reads CASTNPGMNTEAFF. The CDR3, as DNA: TGTGCCAGTACCAACCCCGGCATGAACACTGAAGCTTTCTTT.